A single T cell receptor (beta chain) is shown here with its context. Its antigen remains unknown. One end of the junction fails to match germline, which may point to a read error. Germline CDR1 is MNHNS and CDR2 is SASEGT. This CDR3 has 11 residues. Assays examined 80,000 to 100,000 TCR templates per sample. Method: immunoSEQ multiplex PCR; TCRdb's copy keeps in-frame clones and lacks some. The sample carries 110,000 or so clones, under 95% recorded once. This entry is derived from a study of siplizumab effects on memory and regulatory T cells. Study-level findings and limits: Significant reduction of alloreactive sequences traceable to unstimulated CD4+ memory cells was observed with siplizumab.

V usage is TRBV6-1 and J usage is TRBJ2-7; D gene unclear. This TCR derives from a human donor in good health. Sequencing was performed on Tregs sorted from blood. CDR3 sequence reads: CASSTEYGQYF. Written as DNA, the CDR3 is TGTGCCAGCAGCACTGAATACGGGCAGTACTTC.